Presented here are 13 T cell receptor beta chains from one specimen sequenced in a study of blood T cell repertoires in COVID-19 (dated by TCRdb to the early 2020s). Library method: the immunoSEQ multiplex PCR assay. In its TCRdb copy, this immuneACCESS table keeps in-frame sequences only and misses some clones. Where compared with another copy, unresolved V genes explain less than half of these, and the others have no known cause. This sample lists approximately 60,000 clones; less than 80% were detected once. Of the sample, approximately 18% falls within the top ten clones. The sequenced sample consisted of peripheral blood. Every receptor here comes from a man aged 55-75 years with acute or convalescent COVID-19.

Only a few counts were recorded for this clone. CDR3 bases: TGCGCCAGCAGCTTCTCCGGGACAGGGATCGATGAAGCTTTCTTT. This gives the protein CASSFSGTGIDEAFF. V is TRBV5-1 and J is TRBJ1-1; 9 bases are a match to TRBD1. Germline values: CDR1 SGHRS, CDR2 YFSETQ. V dropped 2 bases and J dropped 7; count of bases not matched to a gene: 9. The length of the CDR3 is 15 residues.

The rearrangement uses TRBV10-1 and TRBJ2-5, with D perhaps matching TRBD1 (6 bases). Germline lookup yields CDR1 WNHNN and CDR2 SYGVQD (reference sequence). Trimming took off 6 bases at V and 2 bases at J, with 13 bases between the two ends. This CDR3 is 14 amino acids long. The CDR3 DNA is TGCGCCAGCAGCCGAGGGACAACGCAAGAGACCCAGTACTTC. This translates into CASSRGTTQETQYF.

This chain uses TRBV3-1 (or the pseudogene TRBV3-2) with TRBJ2-4; D is ambiguous. The CDR3 contains 14 residues. The germline CDR1 and CDR2 sequences are LGHDT and YNNKEL (reference sequence). Trimming stripped 1 base from V and 7 bases from J, with 11 bases between. Written as DNA, the CDR3 is TGTGCCAGCAGCCAAGCGGGTTCTGGGAACATTCAGTACTTC. Its translation is CASSQAGSGNIQYF.

This chain links TRBV15 with TRBJ2-3, with D perhaps TRBD2 (6 bases). Germline V gene lookup returns CDR1 LNHNV and CDR2 YYDKDF (reference sequence). Trimming cost V 8 bases and J 6 bases, with 15 bases left between them. This CDR3 region has 13 residues. The CDR3 DNA is TGTGCCACCCGGTTTGCGGGATTGGATACGCAGTATTTT. Residues: CATRFAGLDTQYF.

This chain connects TRBV10-1 to TRBJ2-3, with D maybe TRBD1 (5 bases). Germline assignment: CDR1 WNHNN and CDR2 SYGVQD (reference sequence). V was trimmed by 3 bases and J by 0 bases, leaving 16 bases between them. This CDR3 comprises 17 residues. The CDR3 loop reads CASSDYSTATSTDTQYF. In nucleotides, the CDR3 is TGCGCCAGCAGTGACTATTCGACAGCAACTAGCACAGATACGCAGTATTTT.

This chain connects TRBV19 to TRBJ1-5; no reliable D call. With 7 bases removed from V and 3 bases from J, the gap between germline ends came to 13 bases. Per the germline V gene, CDR1 is LNHDA and CDR2 is SQIVND (reference sequence). The CDR3 runs 14 residues. The CDR3 region is CASTLVNSNQPQHF. CDR3 DNA: TGTGCCAGTACGTTAGTTAATTCCAATCAGCCCCAGCATTTT.

V usage is TRBV3-1 (or the pseudogene TRBV3-2) and J usage is TRBJ2-3; 9 nucleotides agree with TRBD1. The germline V gene has CDR1 LGHDT and CDR2 YNNKEL (reference sequence). The junction had 7 bases not matched to a gene; V was cut back by 6 bases and J by 6 bases. The CDR3 covers 14 residues. The CDR3 loop is CASRRQGDSDTQYF. The CDR3 coding sequence is TGTGCCAGCAGGAGACAGGGGGATAGTGATACGCAGTATTTT.

The chain uses TRBV9 and TRBJ1-4; a weak D match, TRBD1 (5 bases). In germline, CDR1 is SGDLS, CDR2 YYNGEE. V lost 3 bases to trimming and J lost 3 bases, with 9 bases between them. This CDR3 contains 14 residues. CDR3 sequence (DNA): TGTGCCAGCAGCGCATCAGGGTCTAATGAAAAACTGTTTTTT. Protein sequence: CASSASGSNEKLFF.

This clone was found once. The chain recombines TRBV10-1 with TRBJ2-1, with 7 bases identical to TRBD2. The V gene end was trimmed by 3 bases and the J gene end by 4 bases; junction bases not matched to a gene: 0. The length of the CDR3 is 13 residues. The germline V gene has CDR1 WNHNN and CDR2 SYGVQD (reference sequence). The CDR3 nucleotides read TGCGCCAGCAGTGACGGGGGGTACAATGAGCAGTTCTTC. Encoded protein: CASSDGGYNEQFF.

The chain employs TRBV14 and TRBJ1-2; D is ambiguous. Germline values: CDR1 SGHDN, CDR2 FVKESK. The CDR3 covers 15 residues. Trimming left V 1 base short and J 0 bases short, with 9 bases between. CDR3 bases: TGTGCCAGCAGCCAAGTGTACAGCCCTAACTATGGCTACACCTTC. Its translation is CASSQVYSPNYGYTF.

The chain has TRBV21-1 and TRBJ1-2; the tabulated D call, TRBD1, remains unverified against the DNA. TRBV21-1 is designated a pseudogene. The CDR3 runs 14 residues. CDR3 coding DNA: TGTGCCAGCAGCAAATCAAACAGGGGTTATGGCTACACCTTC. Translation: CASSKSNRGYGYTF.

The chain couples TRBV20-1 to TRBJ1-2; D perhaps matches TRBD1 (5 bases). The CDR3 consists of 14 residues. Germline V CDR1 and CDR2: DFQATT, SNEGSKA (reference sequence). V lost 3 bases, J lost 8 bases, and 19 bases lay in between. The CDR3 region has the DNA TGCAGTGCTAGTAAGGGGCAGGTGGGTGGCGGCTACACCTTC. Amino acids: CSASKGQVGGGYTF.

The chain couples TRBV2 to TRBJ2-3; TRBD2 matches at 14 bases. Losses at the gene ends were 6 bases for V and 1 base for J; bases not matched to a gene: 0. CDR1 and CDR2 (germline): SNHLY, FYNNEI. The CDR3 sequence is 15 residues long. CDR3 sequence: CASRGLAGGTDTQYF. CDR3 nucleotides: TGTGCCAGCAGGGGACTAGCGGGAGGCACAGATACGCAGTATTTT.